These 5 T cell receptor beta chains were all obtained from the same sample, sequenced in a study of vaccination effects on CD4 cells after COVID-19. These receptors have no known antigen. ViraFEST assay sequencing came after antigen-specific CD4+ T cells were expanded with viral peptide pools. An approximately 10-day culture period preceded the isolation of CD4+ T cells. Recipients of the vaccine had no prior SARS-CoV-2 infection and negative nucleocapsid antibodies. TCRdb keeps only in-frame clones here, not all; method: immunoSEQ multiplex PCR. The data contain tens of thousands of clones, about two thirds of them singletons. This material consisted of CD4+ T cells from PBMCs cultured with SARS-CoV-2 spike peptides, taken before COVID-19 vaccination. Source of these receptors: a human donor who received a COVID-19 vaccine.

V gene TRBV7-2 combines with J gene TRBJ1-2; D gene unclear. Trimming removed 5 bases at V and 1 base at J, with 17 bases between. Germline loops: CDR1 SGHTA, CDR2 FQGNSA. This CDR3 contains 16 residues. The CDR3 is CASSTGSPVGNYGYTF. The CDR3 DNA is TGTGCCAGCAGCACGGGTAGCCCGGTTGGTAACTATGGCTACACCTTC.

In its sample, this clone was seen a few times. CDR3 in DNA: TGTGCCAGCAGACTCGGGACAGGGGCCTATGGCTACACCTTC. Translated: CASRLGTGAYGYTF. This chain connects TRBV7-9 to TRBJ1-2; 10 bases fit TRBD1. The junction had 5 bases not matched to a gene; V was cut back by 6 bases and J by 4 bases. The germline V gene has CDR1 SEHNR and CDR2 FQNEAQ (reference sequence). The CDR3 is 14 amino acids.

The CDR3 nucleotides are TGTGCCAGTAACCAACTAGCGGGGCAAGAGACCCAGTACTTC. It is translated as CASNQLAGQETQYF. The rearrangement links TRBV7-2 to TRBJ2-5, with 10 positions matching TRBD2. V gave up 9 bases and J gave up 2 bases; unmatched junction bases: 6. Germline loops: CDR1 SGHTA, CDR2 FQGNSA. This CDR3 comprises 14 residues.

This clone came up a few times. This rearrangement joins TRBV7-9 to TRBJ1-2; maybe TRBD1 (5 bases). The V and J ends lost 3 bases and 6 bases respectively, with 17 bases between them. Germline V CDR1 and CDR2: SEHNR, FQNEAQ (reference sequence). CDR3 size: 15 residues. The CDR3 DNA is TGTGCCAGCAGCTTTGCGAGTGGTACGGGGGATGGCTACACCTTC. Protein sequence: CASSFASGTGDGYTF. The complete variable domain, with remaining parts taken from reference TRBV7-9 and TRBJ1-2, reads DTGVSQNPRHKITKRGQNVTFRCDPISEHNRLYWYRQTLGQGPEFLTYFQNEAQLEKSRLLSDRFSAERPKGSFSTLEIQRTEQGDSAMYLCASSFASGTGDGYTFGSGTRLTVV.

The chain combines TRBV6-4 with TRBJ2-2, with D unresolved. The germline V gene encodes CDR1 MRHNA and CDR2 SNTAGT. V lost 4 bases and J 1 base, leaving 7 bases between the germline ends. This CDR3 spans 14 amino acids. CDR3 loop: CASSVVLNTGELFF. The CDR3 region has the DNA TGTGCCAGCAGTGTTGTACTGAACACCGGGGAGCTGTTTTTT.